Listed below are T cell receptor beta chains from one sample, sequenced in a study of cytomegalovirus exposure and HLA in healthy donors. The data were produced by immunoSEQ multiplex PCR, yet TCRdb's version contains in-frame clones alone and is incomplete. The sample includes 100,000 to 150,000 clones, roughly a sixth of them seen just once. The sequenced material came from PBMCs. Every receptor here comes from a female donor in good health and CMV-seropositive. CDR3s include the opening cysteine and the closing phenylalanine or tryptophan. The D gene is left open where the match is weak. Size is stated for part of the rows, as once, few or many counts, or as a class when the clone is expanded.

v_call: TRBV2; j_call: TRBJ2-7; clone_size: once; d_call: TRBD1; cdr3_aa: CASRGTGRVDEQYF; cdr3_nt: TGTGCCAGCAGAGGGACAGGGAGGGTCGACGAGCAGTACTTC
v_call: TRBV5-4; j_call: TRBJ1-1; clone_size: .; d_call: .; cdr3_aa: CASSLVQVNTEAFF; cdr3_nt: TGTGCCAGCAGCTTGGTCCAGGTAAACACTGAAGCTTTCTTT
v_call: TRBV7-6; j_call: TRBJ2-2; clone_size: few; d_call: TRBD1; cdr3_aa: CASSLRSRGRDTGELFF; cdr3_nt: TGTGCCAGCAGCTTAAGGTCGAGGGGGCGGGACACCGGGGAGCTGTTTTTT
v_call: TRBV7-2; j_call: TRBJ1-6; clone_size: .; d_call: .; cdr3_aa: CASSLASYNSPLHF; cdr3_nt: TGTGCCAGCAGCTTAGCGAGCTATAATTCACCCCTCCACTTT
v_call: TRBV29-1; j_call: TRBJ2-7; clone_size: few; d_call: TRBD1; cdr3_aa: CSVEDRGRGYEQYF; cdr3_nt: TGCAGCGTTGAAGATCGTGGCAGGGGGTACGAGCAGTACTTC
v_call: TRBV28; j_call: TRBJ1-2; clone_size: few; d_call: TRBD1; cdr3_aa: CASTTAPGQEGSYGYTF; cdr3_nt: TGTGCCAGCACCACTGCCCCCGGACAGGAGGGCTCTTATGGCTACACCTTC
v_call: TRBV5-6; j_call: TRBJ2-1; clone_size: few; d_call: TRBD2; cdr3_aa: CASTIRRASGRYNEQFF; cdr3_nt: TGTGCCAGCACCATTCGACGGGCTAGCGGGAGGTACAATGAGCAGTTCTTC
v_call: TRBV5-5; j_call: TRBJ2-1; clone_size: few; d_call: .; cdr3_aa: CASSLGWATSYNEQFF; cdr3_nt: TGTGCCAGCAGCTTGGGTTGGGCGACCTCCTACAATGAGCAGTTCTTC
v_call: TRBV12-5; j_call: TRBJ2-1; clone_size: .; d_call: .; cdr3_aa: CASGPEVSGAVYNEQFF; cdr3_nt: TGTGCTAGTGGGCCGGAGGTTTCGGGAGCGGTCTACAATGAGCAGTTCTTC
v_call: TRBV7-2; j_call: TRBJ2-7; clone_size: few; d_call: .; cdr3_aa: CASSHYISSGVVPYEQYF; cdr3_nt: TGTGCCAGCAGCCACTACATCTCCTCGGGTGTAGTACCCTACGAGCAGTACTTC
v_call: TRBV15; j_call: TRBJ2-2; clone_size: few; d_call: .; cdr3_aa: CATSRPHSTGELFF; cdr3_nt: TGTGCCACCAGCCGCCCTCACAGCACCGGGGAGCTGTTTTTT
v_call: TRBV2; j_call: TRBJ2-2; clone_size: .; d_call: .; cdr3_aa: CASSGQVEVGELFF; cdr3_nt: TGTGCCAGCAGTGGGCAAGTTGAGGTCGGGGAGCTGTTTTTT
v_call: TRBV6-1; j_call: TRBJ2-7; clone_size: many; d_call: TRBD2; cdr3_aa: CASTLGGAGNYEQYF; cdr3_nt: TGTGCCAGCACCCTAGGCGGAGCGGGGAACTACGAGCAGTACTTC
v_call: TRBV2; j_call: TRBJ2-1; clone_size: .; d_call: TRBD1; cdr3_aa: CASRFDRAYNEQFF; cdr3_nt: TGTGCCAGCAGGTTTGACAGGGCTTACAATGAGCAGTTCTTC
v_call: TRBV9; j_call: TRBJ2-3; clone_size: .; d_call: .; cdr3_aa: CASKEGPSTDTQYF; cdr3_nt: TGTGCCAGCAAGGAGGGCCCTAGCACAGATACGCAGTATTTT
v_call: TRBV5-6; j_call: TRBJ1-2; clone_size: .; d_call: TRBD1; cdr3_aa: CASSPWDRGQDGYTF; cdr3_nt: TGTGCCAGCAGCCCCTGGGACAGGGGGCAAGATGGCTACACCTTC
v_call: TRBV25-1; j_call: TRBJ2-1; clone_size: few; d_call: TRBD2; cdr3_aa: CASVSTSGSSYNEQFF; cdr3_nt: TGTGCCAGCGTTAGCACTAGCGGGAGCTCCTACAATGAGCAGTTCTTC
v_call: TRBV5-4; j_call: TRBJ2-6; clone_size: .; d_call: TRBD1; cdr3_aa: CASSWADRGWSGANVLTF; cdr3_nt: TGTGCCAGCAGCTGGGCGGACAGGGGTTGGTCTGGGGCCAACGTCCTGACTTTC
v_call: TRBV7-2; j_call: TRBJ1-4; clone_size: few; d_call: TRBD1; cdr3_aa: CASSLGGQGNEKLFF; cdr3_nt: TGTGCCAGCAGCTTAGGAGGACAGGGTAATGAAAAACTGTTTTTT
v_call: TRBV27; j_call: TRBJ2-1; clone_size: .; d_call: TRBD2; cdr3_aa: CASSLDGTRVSDEQFF; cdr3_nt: TGTGCCAGCAGTTTAGATGGGACTAGGGTTTCGGATGAGCAGTTCTTC
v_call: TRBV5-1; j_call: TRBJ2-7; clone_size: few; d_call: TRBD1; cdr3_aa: CASSLAGTGPYEQYF; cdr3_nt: TGCGCCAGCAGCTTGGCCGGGACAGGACCCTACGAGCAGTACTTC
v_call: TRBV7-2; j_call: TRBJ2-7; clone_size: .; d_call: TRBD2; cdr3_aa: CASSLGAGRVPYEQYF; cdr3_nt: TGTGCCAGCAGCTTGGGCGCGGGGAGGGTTCCCTACGAGCAGTACTTC
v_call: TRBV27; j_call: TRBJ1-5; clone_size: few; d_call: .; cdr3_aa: CASSSSRGSQPQHF; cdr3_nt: TGTGCCAGCAGTTCAAGCAGGGGTTCTCAGCCCCAGCATTTT
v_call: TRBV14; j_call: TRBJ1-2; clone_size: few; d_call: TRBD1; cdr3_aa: CASSPTGTGYGYTF; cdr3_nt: TGTGCCAGCAGCCCCACCGGGACAGGCTATGGCTACACCTTC
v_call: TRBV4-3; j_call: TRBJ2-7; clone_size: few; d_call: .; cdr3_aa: CASSQDRAGRRYF; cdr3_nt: TGCGCCAGCAGCCAAGATCGGGCAGGGAGGAGGTACTTC
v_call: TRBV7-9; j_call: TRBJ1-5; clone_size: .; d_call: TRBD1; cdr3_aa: CASSGQGATQPQHF; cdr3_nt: TGTGCCAGCAGTGGACAGGGGGCTACTCAGCCCCAGCATTTT
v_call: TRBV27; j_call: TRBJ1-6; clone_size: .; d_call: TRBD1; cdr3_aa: CASSLLTDREGNSPLHF; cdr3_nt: TGTGCCAGCAGTTTATTAACGGACAGGGAAGGTAATTCACCCCTCCACTTT
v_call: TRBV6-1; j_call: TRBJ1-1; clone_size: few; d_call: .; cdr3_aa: CASSEQGRNTEAFF; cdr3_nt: TGTGCCAGCAGTGAACAGGGTCGTAACACTGAAGCTTTCTTT
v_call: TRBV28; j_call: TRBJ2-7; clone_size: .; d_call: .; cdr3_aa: CASSFQLIKKDSTADYEQYF; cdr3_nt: TGTGCCAGCAGTTTCCAGTTAATAAAGAAGGACTCTACGGCGGACTACGAGCAGTACTTC
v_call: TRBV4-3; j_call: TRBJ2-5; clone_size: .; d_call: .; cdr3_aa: CASSQDYRRSETQYF; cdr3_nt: TGCGCCAGCAGCCAAGATTATCGGCGGTCGGAGACCCAGTACTTC
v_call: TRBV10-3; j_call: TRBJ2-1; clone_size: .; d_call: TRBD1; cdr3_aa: CAISARGDSYNEQFF; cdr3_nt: TGTGCCATCAGTGCACGAGGGGACAGCTACAATGAGCAGTTCTTC
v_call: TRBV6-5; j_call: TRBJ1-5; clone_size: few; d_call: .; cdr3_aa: CASSPRYSNQPQHF; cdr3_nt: TGTGCCAGCAGCCCCCGGTATAGCAATCAGCCCCAGCATTTT
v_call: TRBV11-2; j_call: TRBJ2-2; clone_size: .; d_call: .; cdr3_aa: CASSFNLGELFF; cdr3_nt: TGTGCCAGCAGCTTTAATCTCGGGGAGCTGTTTTTT
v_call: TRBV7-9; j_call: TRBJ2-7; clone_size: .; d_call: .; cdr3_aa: CASSLGSVAPYEQYF; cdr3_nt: TGTGCCAGCAGCTTAGGGTCCGTGGCCCCCTACGAGCAGTACTTC
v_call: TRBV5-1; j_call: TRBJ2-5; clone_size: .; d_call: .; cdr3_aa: CASSPRSQETQYF; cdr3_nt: TGCGCCAGCAGCCCCAGAAGTCAAGAGACCCAGTACTTC
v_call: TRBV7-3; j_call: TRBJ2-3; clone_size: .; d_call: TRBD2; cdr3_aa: CASSTLAGGTDTQYF; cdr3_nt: TGTGCCAGCAGCACTCTAGCGGGGGGGACAGATACGCAGTATTTT
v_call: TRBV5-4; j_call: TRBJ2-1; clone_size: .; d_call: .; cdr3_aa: CASTPRSGGDNEQFF; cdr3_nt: TGTGCCAGCACCCCGAGGTCCGGGGGAGACAATGAGCAGTTCTTC
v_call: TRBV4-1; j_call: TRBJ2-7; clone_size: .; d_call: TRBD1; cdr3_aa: CASSQYQPGTGAYEQYF; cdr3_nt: TGCGCCAGCAGCCAATACCAACCCGGGACAGGGGCCTACGAGCAGTACTTC
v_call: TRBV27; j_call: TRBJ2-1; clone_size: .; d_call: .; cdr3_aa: CASSLTLRGNEQFF; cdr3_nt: TGTGCCAGCAGTCTTACCCTGAGGGGGAATGAGCAGTTCTTC
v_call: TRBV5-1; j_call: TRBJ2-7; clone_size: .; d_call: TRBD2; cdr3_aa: CASSLALAGVSEQYF; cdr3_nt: TGCGCCAGCAGCTTGGCACTAGCGGGAGTATCCGAGCAGTACTTC
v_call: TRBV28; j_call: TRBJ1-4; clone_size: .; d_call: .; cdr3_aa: CASSSLGGAQGEKLFF; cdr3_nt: TGTGCCAGCAGTTCGTTAGGGGGGGCCCAAGGGGAAAAACTGTTTTTT
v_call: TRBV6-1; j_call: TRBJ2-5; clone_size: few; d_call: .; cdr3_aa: CASSGPLLGETQYF; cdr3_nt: TGTGCCAGCAGTGGTCCCCTACTCGGAGAGACCCAGTACTTC
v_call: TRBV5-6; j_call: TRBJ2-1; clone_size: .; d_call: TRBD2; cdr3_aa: CASDGGSYNEQFF; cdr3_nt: TGTGCCAGCGACGGGGGGTCCTACAATGAGCAGTTCTTC
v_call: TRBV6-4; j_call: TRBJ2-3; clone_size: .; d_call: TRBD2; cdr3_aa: CASSELAGASTDTQYF; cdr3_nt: TGTGCCAGCAGTGAACTAGCGGGAGCGTCCACAGATACGCAGTATTTT